A single sample is the source of the 25 T cell receptor beta chains below, sequenced in a study of OX40 agonist ivuxolimab in advanced cancers. The method was immunoSEQ multiplex PCR; TCRdb's version includes in-frame clones alone and lacks a portion of them. The table has about 50,000 clones, about nine tenths seen once. This sample comprised CD4+ or CD8+ T cells sorted from blood, obtained in a trial of the OX40 agonist ivuxolimab. The receptor set was obtained from an adult with an advanced solid tumor such as melanoma, head and neck, liver or kidney cancer.

V is TRBV9 and J is TRBJ2-2, with 7 positions matching TRBD1. This CDR3 comprises 14 residues. Germline CDR1 and CDR2: SGDLS and YYNGEE. Unmatched junction bases numbered 9, after V lost 5 bases and J lost 8 bases. Here the CDR3 reads CASRTLQGTGELFF. CDR3 bases: TGTGCCAGCAGGACTTTACAGGGGACGGGGGAGCTGTTTTTT.

The rearrangement uses TRBV4-1 and TRBJ1-2, with 7 bases that match TRBD1. CDR3 length: 17 amino acids. Germline V gives CDR1 MGHRA, CDR2 YSYEKL. With 5 bases clipped from V and 0 bases from J, the junction kept 12 bases outside the gene matches. The CDR3: CASSGRDSGYTNYGYTF. CDR3 in DNA: TGCGCCAGCAGCGGGCGGGACAGCGGATACACTAACTATGGCTACACCTTC.

V and J are TRBV19 and TRBJ2-7, with 7 bases matching TRBD1. The V gene end was trimmed by 6 bases and the J gene end by 5 bases; junction bases not matched to a gene: 7. The germline V gene encodes CDR1 LNHDA and CDR2 SQIVND (reference sequence). This CDR3 comprises 13 residues. CDR3 residues: CASRLGGADEQYF. The CDR3 DNA sequence: TGTGCCAGTAGATTAGGGGGCGCGGACGAGCAGTACTTC.

This CDR3 is CASSVDDTDTQYF. The CDR3 DNA sequence: TGTGCCAGCAGCGTAGATGACACAGATACGCAGTATTTT. The V and J genes are TRBV9 and TRBJ2-3, with D uncertain. With 0 bases removed from V and 2 bases from J, the gap between germline ends came to 4 bases. Germline assignment: CDR1 SGDLS and CDR2 YYNGEE. The CDR3 extends over 13 amino acids.

The V and J genes are TRBV6-1 and TRBJ1-4; possible D gene TRBD1, 6 bases. CDR3 length: 13 amino acids. Germline V gene sequence: CDR1 MNHNS, CDR2 SASEGT. V shed 4 bases and J shed 6 bases, with 9 bases lying between them. The CDR3 DNA reads as TGTGCCAGCAGTGCCTACAGGGATGAAAAACTGTTTTTT. Encoded protein: CASSAYRDEKLFF.

This clone occurred a few times. This chain links TRBV7-6 with TRBJ1-1; D unclear. V was shortened by 5 bases and J by 7 bases, with 14 bases between the two germline ends. This CDR3 is built from 13 residues. Germline loops: CDR1 SGHVS, CDR2 FNYEAQ. The CDR3 is CASSNIKGLEAFF. The DNA of the CDR3 is TGTGCCAGCAGCAACATTAAAGGGCTTGAAGCTTTCTTT.

The chain employs TRBV9 and TRBJ2-7, with 9 bases matching TRBD2. CDR1 SGDLS and CDR2 YYNGEE come from the germline V gene. This CDR3 comprises 15 residues. V lost 4 bases and J lost 2; bases outside the gene matches: 7. CDR3: CASSPGLASPYEQYF. Written as DNA, the CDR3 is TGTGCCAGCAGCCCCGGACTAGCGTCCCCCTACGAGCAGTACTTC.

V gene TRBV2 combines with J gene TRBJ2-1; 7 nucleotides agree with TRBD2. V shed 2 bases, J shed 14 bases, and the junction held 3 bases outside the gene matches. Germline V lookup: CDR1 SNHLY, CDR2 FYNNEI. The CDR3 consists of 11 residues. The CDR3 protein is CASSESGGKFF. DNA of the CDR3: TGTGCCAGCAGTGAATCCGGGGGGAAGTTCTTC. The complete variable domain, with remaining parts taken from reference TRBV2 and TRBJ2-1, reads EPEVTQTPSHQVTQMGQEVILRCVPISNHLYFYWYRQILGQKVEFLVSFYNNEISEKSEIFDDQFSVERPDGSNFTLKIRSTKLEDSAMYFCASSESGGKFFGPGTRLTVL.

The chain carries TRBV29-1 and TRBJ1-3; D ambiguous. The CDR3 spans 14 residues. CDR1 is SQVTM, CDR2 ANQGSEA, per germline. V lost 5 bases to trimming and J lost 0 bases, with 11 bases between them. CDR3 sequence: CSVSELGSGNTIYF. CDR3 in DNA: TGCAGCGTTAGCGAACTGGGCTCTGGAAACACCATATATTTT.

This clone was observed a handful of times. The chain uses TRBV28 and TRBJ2-1, with 9 positions matching TRBD2. The germline gives CDR1 MDHEN, CDR2 SYDVKM. The CDR3 is 15 residues long. The ends lost 5 bases at V and 7 bases at J; junction bases unmatched: 9. The CDR3 DNA reads as TGTGCCAGCAGTCTGGCGGCGGGAGGGAGGAATGAGCAGTTCTTC. Translation gives CASSLAAGGRNEQFF. The full variable domain, in which reference TRBV28 and TRBJ2-1 provide the parts outside the CDR3, is DVKVTQSSRYLVKRTGEKVFLECVQDMDHENMFWYRQDPGLGLRLIYFSYDVKMKEKGDIPEGYSVSREKKERFSLILESASTNQTSMYLCASSLAAGGRNEQFFGPGTRLTVL.

This chain connects TRBV7-9 to TRBJ2-7; tentative D call: TRBD2 (5 bases). In germline, CDR1 is SEHNR, CDR2 FQNEAQ (reference sequence). The CDR3 is 13 residues long. V lost 5 bases, J lost 12 bases, and 20 bases lay in between. The DNA for the CDR3 is TGTGCCAGCAGCCCCGCCCATTGGGATGCGGGGTACTTC. Amino acids: CASSPAHWDAGYF.

The CDR3 sequence: CASSVLYEQYF. As DNA, the CDR3 is TGTGCCAGCAGCGTCCTCTACGAGCAGTACTTC. The gene calls are TRBV2 and TRBJ2-7; D call uncertain. Germline CDR1 is SNHLY and CDR2 is FYNNEI. V was trimmed by 6 bases and J by 3 bases, leaving 6 bases between them. CDR3 length: 11 amino acids.

The chain uses TRBV7-8 and TRBJ1-2, with D possibly being TRBD1 (6 bases). CDR1 and CDR2 from the germline V gene are SGHVS and FQNEAQ. V was shortened by 5 bases and J by 7 bases, with 20 bases between the two germline ends. This CDR3 is built from 15 residues. The CDR3 nucleotides are TGTGCCAGCAGCCTGGTCGAGGGGGGCTCTGGTGGCTACACCTTC. Translation: CASSLVEGGSGGYTF.

The rearrangement links TRBV7-9 to TRBJ2-7; D is ambiguous. V gave up 0 bases and J gave up 3 bases, with 15 bases separating them. The CDR3 is 16 residues long. Germline CDR1 is SEHNR and CDR2 is FQNEAQ (reference sequence). The CDR3 reads CASSLATGGSVYEQYF. In DNA, the CDR3 is TGTGCCAGCAGCTTAGCGACGGGTGGGTCGGTCTACGAGCAGTACTTC.

The chain joins TRBV7-9 to TRBJ2-3; the D is unclear. The CDR3 is 15 residues long. The V gene's germline CDR1 is SEHNR and CDR2 FQNEAQ (reference sequence). The V end lost 2 bases, the J end lost 2 bases, and 11 bases lay between the germline ends. The CDR3 is CASSLFTDNTDTQYF. The CDR3 DNA sequence: TGTGCCAGCAGCTTATTTACAGACAACACAGATACGCAGTATTTT.

The gene calls are TRBV4-3 and TRBJ1-4; D perhaps matches TRBD1 (5 bases). The CDR3 has 14 amino acids. Germline CDR1 LGHNA, CDR2 YSLEER. V lost 4 bases to trimming and J lost 5 bases, with 11 bases between them. The CDR3 DNA reads TGCGCCAGCAGCCCCGGGACGCTAAATGAAAAACTGTTTTTT. Its translation is CASSPGTLNEKLFF.

The sample holds one count of this clone. The rearrangement links TRBV4-1 to TRBJ2-1; D gene unclear. Germline V gene sequence: CDR1 MGHRA, CDR2 YSYEKL. CDR3 length equals 13 residues. V was pared by 0 bases and J by 5 bases, with 5 bases between. The CDR3 is CASSQDLDNEQFF. In nucleotides, the CDR3 is TGCGCCAGCAGCCAAGATCTAGACAATGAGCAGTTCTTC.

V usage is TRBV30 and J usage is TRBJ1-1; D might be TRBD1 (5 bases). The germline gives CDR1 GTSNPN, CDR2 SVGIG (reference sequence). Trimming shortened V by 3 bases and J by 1 base, and 9 bases separated the two germline ends. The length of the CDR3 is 13 residues. The CDR3 reads CAWSWGGNTEAFF. The CDR3 coding sequence is TGTGCCTGGAGCTGGGGGGGGAACACTGAAGCTTTCTTT.

The V call is TRBV27, the J call TRBJ2-1, with a tentative D call TRBD1 (6 bases). Germline values: CDR1 MNHEY, CDR2 SMNVEV (reference sequence). The CDR3 totals 15 residues. Deletions cut 5 bases from V and 7 bases from J, with 18 bases between. The CDR3 loop reads CASSTPDRSENEQFF. CDR3 bases: TGTGCCAGCAGTACCCCCGACAGGTCAGAAAATGAGCAGTTCTTC.

The chain is built from TRBV5-6 and TRBJ2-2; TRBD1 aligns across 8 bases. V was pared by 4 bases and J by 1 base, with 9 bases of the junction left unmatched. The CDR3 has 17 amino acids. CDR1 SGHDT and CDR2 YYEEEE come from the germline V gene. As DNA, the CDR3 is TGTGCCAGCAGCACCACTTCCGGGACAGGGAACACCGGGGAGCTGTTTTTT. Translated, it gives CASSTTSGTGNTGELFF.

This clone appeared once. This rearrangement joins TRBV18 to TRBJ2-1; TRBD2 is a possible D gene (5 bases). Germline V lookup: CDR1 KGHSH, CDR2 LQKENI. V was clipped by 0 bases and J by 7 bases, with 13 bases between them. The CDR3 is 15 amino acids. As DNA, the CDR3 is TGTGCCAGCTCACCACCGGCACGGGATAGGAATGAGCAGTTCTTC. Residues: CASSPPARDRNEQFF.

The V gene is TRBV6-5, the J gene TRBJ1-1, with a tentative D call TRBD1 (5 bases). Germline CDR1 reads MNHEY; CDR2 reads SVGAGI. The CDR3 contains 11 residues. V gave up 8 bases and J gave up 8 bases, with 12 bases separating them. Written as DNA, the CDR3 is TGTGCCAGCCTAAACTGGGGCGAAGCTTTCTTT. Protein sequence: CASLNWGEAFF.

Comment on this clone: Distinct nucleotide sequences in the sample also encode this CDR3. The chain has TRBV2 and TRBJ1-2; D call uncertain. This CDR3 contains 14 residues. V was pared by 5 bases and J by 8 bases, with 18 bases between. Germline V CDR1 and CDR2: SNHLY, FYNNEI. The CDR3 spells CASSPGGSAAGYTF. In DNA form, the CDR3 reads TGTGCCAGCAGTCCAGGTGGGTCAGCGGCCGGCTACACCTTC.

The chain employs TRBV5-1 and TRBJ1-1; no clear D gene. The CDR3 extends over 11 amino acids. The germline V and J ends were trimmed by 0 bases and 10 bases, with 7 bases remaining between them. CDR1 is SGHRS and CDR2 is YFSETQ in the germline V gene. DNA of the CDR3: TGCGCCAGCAGCTTGGGTCTATTAGCTTTCTTT. It is translated as CASSLGLLAFF.

The chain joins TRBV18 to TRBJ2-1, with no clear D. Per germline, CDR1 KGHSH and CDR2 LQKENI. V dropped 3 bases and J dropped 7 bases, with 7 bases sitting between them. The CDR3 loop spans 12 amino acids. DNA for the CDR3: TGTGCCAGCTCACCTCTAGGGAATGAGCAGTTCTTC. Amino acids: CASSPLGNEQFF.